A selection of T cell receptor beta chains follows, all from one sample in a study of blood T cells in healthy people across ages. In TCRdb, the 5' RACE reads were re-called with MiXCR into one record per CDR3 protein. In the table there are 1.8 million or so distinct CDR3 sequences, about two fifths of which are singletons. The sequencing sample was made of blood. The receptor set was obtained from a human donor in good health. Both conserved end residues are part of each CDR3. Fields, in order: V gene, J gene, CDR3 protein.

V: TRBV4-1; J: TRBJ2-5; CDR3: CASSLITGMETQYF
V: TRBV7-9; J: TRBJ2-5; CDR3: CASSFLVIGETQYF
V: TRBV6-2/TRBV6-3; J: TRBJ2-3; CDR3: CASTPGLDPTQYF
V: TRBV12-3/TRBV12-4; J: TRBJ1-3; CDR3: CASSFQFSGNTIYF
V: TRBV7-3; J: TRBJ2-6; CDR3: CASSLTGGTDSGANVLTF
V: TRBV4-3; J: TRBJ2-5; CDR3: CASSPSRILGNQYF
V: TRBV20-1; J: TRBJ2-3; CDR3: CSALPGLDADTQYF
V: TRBV4-2; J: TRBJ2-3; CDR3: CASSQGYSEGDTQYF
V: TRBV29-1; J: TRBJ2-5; CDR3: CSVGIGGAFGETQYF
V: TRBV4-3; J: TRBJ2-5; CDR3: CASSQNDNQETQYF
V: TRBV12-3/TRBV12-4; J: TRBJ2-7; CDR3: CASSLGGLTREQYF
V: TRBV6-5; J: TRBJ2-6; CDR3: CASRQGPAGANVLTF
V: TRBV15; J: TRBJ2-7; CDR3: CATSIPYEQYF
V: TRBV7-9; J: TRBJ1-2; CDR3: CASSVTGGDIHGYTF
V: TRBV27; J: TRBJ2-5; CDR3: CASSFATGGTETQYF
V: TRBV10-3; J: TRBJ1-2; CDR3: CAISDPGQGNYGYTF
V: TRBV20-1; J: .; CDR3: CSARTRSGTGLYEQYF
V: TRBV4-1; J: TRBJ2-3; CDR3: CASSHPGQGHTRQYF
V: TRBV12-3/TRBV12-4; J: TRBJ1-2; CDR3: CASTRTENYGYTF
V: TRBV27; J: TRBJ2-3; CDR3: CASSLYQMGLATDTQYF
V: TRBV12-3/TRBV12-4; J: TRBJ1-1; CDR3: CASSQGARTEAFF
V: TRBV27; J: TRBJ1-1; CDR3: CASSHGLDTEAFF
V: TRBV20-1; J: TRBJ2-1; CDR3: CSATILAGGPNEQFF
V: TRBV12-3/TRBV12-4; J: TRBJ1-2; CDR3: CASSFRRFYGYTF
V: TRBV6-2/TRBV6-3; J: TRBJ2-7; CDR3: CASSPPSRRQEQYF
V: TRBV12-3/TRBV12-4; J: TRBJ2-3; CDR3: CASSFLSGGITDTQYF
V: TRBV7-9; J: TRBJ2-7; CDR3: CASTLARGLDEQYF
V: TRBV7-2; J: TRBJ2-3; CDR3: CASSLAPDQRTDTQYF
V: TRBV5-1; J: TRBJ2-7; CDR3: CASRWGQQSYEQYF
V: TRBV9; J: TRBJ1-1; CDR3: CASSVQGGVEAFF
V: TRBV9; J: TRBJ1-2; CDR3: CASSPPQGGNYGYTF
V: TRBV20-1; J: TRBJ1-5; CDR3: CSAWDGFNQPQHF
V: TRBV28; J: TRBJ2-5; CDR3: CASSLLIPMLGQETQYF
V: TRBV24-1; J: TRBJ2-3; CDR3: CATSAVTDTQYF
V: TRBV19; J: TRBJ2-3; CDR3: CASNRGGPSDTQYF
V: TRBV4-3; J: TRBJ2-3; CDR3: CASGTEYTDTQYF
V: TRBV19; J: TRBJ1-1; CDR3: CASSISPGIGTEAFF
V: TRBV12-3/TRBV12-4; J: TRBJ2-1; CDR3: CASSRINPRNEQFF
V: TRBV18; J: TRBJ2-3; CDR3: CASSSLRPGTSTDTQYF
V: TRBV2; J: TRBJ2-7; CDR3: CASRGYEQYF
V: TRBV5-5; J: TRBJ1-1; CDR3: CASMGTDGTEAFF
V: TRBV9; J: TRBJ2-3; CDR3: CASSARQGADTQYF